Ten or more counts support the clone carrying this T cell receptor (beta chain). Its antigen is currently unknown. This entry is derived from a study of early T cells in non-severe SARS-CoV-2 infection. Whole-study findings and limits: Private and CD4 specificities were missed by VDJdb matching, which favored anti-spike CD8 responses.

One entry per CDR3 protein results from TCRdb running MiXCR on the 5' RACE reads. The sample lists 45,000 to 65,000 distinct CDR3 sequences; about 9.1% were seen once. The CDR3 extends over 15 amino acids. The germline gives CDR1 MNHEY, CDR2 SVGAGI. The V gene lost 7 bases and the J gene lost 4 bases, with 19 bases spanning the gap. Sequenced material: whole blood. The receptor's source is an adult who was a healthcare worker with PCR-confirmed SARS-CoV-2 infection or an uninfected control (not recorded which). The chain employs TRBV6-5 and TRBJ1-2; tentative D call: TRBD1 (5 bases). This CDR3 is CASTRGTDFSYGYTF. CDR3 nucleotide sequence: TGTGCCAGCACCCGCGGGACCGATTTTAGCTATGGCTACACCTTC.